The clone carrying this TCR beta chain was seen more than once but under ten times. Relative to the germline gene, one junction end is altered; a read error may explain this. This sample is drawn from a study of OX40 agonist ivuxolimab in advanced cancers. Background on the study: It was permissible to have had prior anti-PD-1, anti-PD-L1 or anti-CTLA-4 therapy, and approximately 41% had some. Three patients got partial responses; one had hepatocellular carcinoma and two had cutaneous melanoma.

The CDR3 totals 11 residues. Germline assignment: CDR1 LGHNA and CDR2 YSLEER. Produced via immunoSEQ multiplex PCR; TCRdb's table is partial and in-frame only. The sample holds some 17,000 clones, approximately 88% seen once. This receptor was obtained from an adult with an advanced solid tumor such as melanoma, head and neck, liver or kidney cancer. Material: CD4+ or CD8+ T cells sorted from blood, obtained in a trial of the OX40 agonist ivuxolimab. The V call is TRBV4-3, the J call TRBJ2-3; the match to TRBD2 covers 7 bases. The CDR3 nucleotides are TGCGCCAGCAGCCAAGGGGGACTACAAACTTTT. It specifies CASSQGGLQTF.